This TCR beta chain was recovered during a study of radiotherapy plus CTLA-4 blockade in lung cancer. Overall study context: The study recorded objective responses in 15% to 20% of patients and disease control in approximately 29%.

This clone was seen once. Its specificity is not known. Study-wide findings and caveats: Following radiotherapy plus ipilimumab, tumor-derived TCR clones expanded in the blood. It was early blood T cell clone dynamics, with interferon-beta, that reportedly best predicted response.

Repertoires were generated with immunoSEQ multiplex PCR, while TCRdb's copy carries only in-frame clones and drops some. The data contain about 68,000 clones, about 80% of them singletons. The study gave focal radiation plus ipilimumab CTLA-4 blockade to patients with chemo-refractory metastatic non-small-cell lung cancer. V dropped 2 bases and J dropped 0; count of bases not matched to a gene: 8. There are 18 residues in the CDR3. Germline V lookup: CDR1 SGHRS, CDR2 YFSETQ. The chain combines TRBV5-1 with TRBJ2-6; 7 positions agree with TRBD1. This TCR was recovered from a human donor with non-small cell lung cancer who had a complete response to radiotherapy plus ipilimumab. This material consisted of peripheral blood, taken from a patient treated with radiotherapy plus ipilimumab. CDR3 in amino acids: CASSFESNRGSGANVLTF. CDR3 DNA: TGCGCCAGCAGCTTCGAGAGTAACAGGGGCTCTGGGGCCAACGTCCTGACTTTC.